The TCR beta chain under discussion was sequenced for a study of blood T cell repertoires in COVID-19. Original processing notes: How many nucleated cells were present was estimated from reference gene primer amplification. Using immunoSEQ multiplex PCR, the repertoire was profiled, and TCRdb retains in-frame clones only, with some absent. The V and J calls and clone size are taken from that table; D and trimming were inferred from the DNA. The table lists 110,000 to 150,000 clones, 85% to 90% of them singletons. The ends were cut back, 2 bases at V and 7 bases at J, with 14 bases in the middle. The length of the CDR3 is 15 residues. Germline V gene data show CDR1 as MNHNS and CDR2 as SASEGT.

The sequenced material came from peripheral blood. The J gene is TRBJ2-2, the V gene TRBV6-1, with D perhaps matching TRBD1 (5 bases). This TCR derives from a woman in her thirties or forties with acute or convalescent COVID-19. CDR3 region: CASSEFAGSNGELFF. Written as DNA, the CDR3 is TGTGCCAGCAGTGAATTTGCAGGGTCAAACGGGGAGCTGTTTTTT.